The rows below give T cell receptor beta chains drawn from one sample of a study of OX40 agonist ivuxolimab in advanced cancers. Libraries were prepared by immunoSEQ multiplex PCR; TCRdb keeps only in-frame clonotypes and omits some of them. The sample includes 52,000 or so clones, approximately 91% of them seen just once. This material consisted of CD4+ or CD8+ T cells sorted from blood, taken in a trial of the OX40 agonist ivuxolimab. These receptor sequences come from an adult with an advanced solid tumor such as melanoma, head and neck, liver or kidney cancer. CDR3s include the opening cysteine and the closing phenylalanine or tryptophan. Each record gives: clone size, J gene, V gene, CDR3 protein. Clone size appears in some rows only: once, few, many, or a class for an expanded clone.

>few|TRBJ2-1|TRBV6-5
CASILGHEQFF
>.|TRBJ1-1|TRBV9
CASSVTGVENTEAFF
>.|TRBJ1-5|TRBV6-6
CASIKGPSNQPQHF
>.|TRBJ1-1|TRBV6-1
CAAQGQGGTEAFF
>.|TRBJ2-1|TRBV7-9
CASSSDVLAGSYNEQFF
>.|TRBJ2-1|TRBV4-1
CASSQGGGLAYNEQFF
>few|TRBJ1-1|TRBV13
CASSLERAFF
>.|TRBJ1-4|TRBV6-1
CASSEEDRGQNEKLFF
>.|TRBJ2-7|TRBV7-9
CASSPSGGDEQYF
>once|TRBJ2-1|TRBV27
CASTSANYNEQFF
>.|TRBJ1-5|TRBV7-2
CASSPRDLSNQPQHF
>.|TRBJ2-1|TRBV19
CASSMGRGVAVGEQFF
>once|TRBJ1-2|TRBV27
CASSSIQGPVGYTF
>.|TRBJ1-2|TRBV25-1
CASSDWDTARDGYTF
>once|TRBJ2-2|TRBV9
CASSVAPTSGRSTGELFF
>.|TRBJ2-5|TRBV7-9
CASSPMAAAETQYF
>.|TRBJ2-5|TRBV7-8
CASTPGVGIQETQYF
>.|TRBJ2-1|TRBV27
CASSLWTSGNEQFF
>few|TRBJ2-5|TRBV7-6
CASRSKRGGLETQYF
>.|TRBJ2-3|TRBV28
CASSSGQGFMADTQYF
>.|TRBJ1-1|TRBV7-9
CASNSGGAVAEAFF
>.|TRBJ2-2|TRBV7-8
CASSPGTGKAGELFF
>.|TRBJ2-1|TRBV21-1
CASSKTAGGPYNEQFF
>once|TRBJ2-3|TRBV5-6
CASSPGSTDTQYF
>.|TRBJ1-6|TRBV11-2
CASSPRGPSSYNSPLHF
>.|TRBJ1-1|TRBV5-1
CASSLAGNPNTEAFF
>.|TRBJ2-2|TRBV7-9
CASSLAAGQGTNTGELFF
>.|TRBJ2-2|TRBV4-3
CASSHRQGGAGELFF
>.|TRBJ2-1|TRBV11-3
CASSLGGGAYNEQFF
>.|TRBJ1-5|TRBV27
CASRQGASQPQHF
>.|TRBJ2-2|TRBV7-3
CASRTDNTGELFF
>.|TRBJ1-3|TRBV9
CASSPDMGAGNTIYF
>.|TRBJ2-1|TRBV27
CASSPTGELYNEQFF